What follows are 10 T cell receptor beta chains derived from one specimen sequenced in a study of T cells of healthy individuals. TCRdb re-called the 5' RACE reads through MiXCR, storing one row per CDR3 protein. Among approximately 52,000 distinct CDR3 sequences listed, about 14% were seen once. These receptors all come from a human donor in good health.

The CDR3 nucleotides are TGCGCCAGCAGCTCCCCGGGACAGGGTACAGATACGCAGTATTTT. Amino acid sequence: CASSSPGQGTDTQYF. V gene TRBV5-1 combines with J gene TRBJ2-3; 9 nucleotides match TRBD1. V dropped 3 bases and J dropped 3; count of bases not matched to a gene: 5. The CDR3 has 15 residues. The germline V gene has CDR1 SGHRS and CDR2 YFSETQ. Combining the CDR3 with reference TRBV5-1 and TRBJ2-3 gives the whole variable domain KAGVTQTPRYLIKTRGQQVTLSCSPISGHRSVSWYQQTPGQGLQFLFEYFSETQRNKGNFPGRFSGRQFSNSRSEMNVSTLELGDSALYLCASSSPGQGTDTQYFGPGTRLTVL.

The V gene is TRBV25-1, the J gene TRBJ1-2; the D is unclear. Germline lookup yields CDR1 MGHDK and CDR2 SYGVNS. Trimming cost V 5 bases and J 2 bases, with 6 bases left between them. This CDR3 has 12 residues. The DNA for the CDR3 is TGTGCCAGCAGTCAGCTGAACTATGGCTACACCTTC. Protein product: CASSQLNYGYTF.

V and J are TRBV2 and TRBJ1-3; D is perhaps TRBD1 (5 bases). V lost 3 bases to trimming and J lost 0 bases, with 18 bases between them. This CDR3 is built from 18 residues. From germline, CDR1 is SNHLY and CDR2 FYNNEI. Here the CDR3 DNA reads TGTGCCAGCAGTGAGGGGGTCGGAGCGGAGAGCTCTGGAAACACCATATATTTT. Its translation: CASSEGVGAESSGNTIYF. The complete variable domain, with remaining parts taken from reference TRBV2 and TRBJ1-3, reads EPEVTQTPSHQVTQMGQEVILRCVPISNHLYFYWYRQILGQKVEFLVSFYNNEISEKSEIFDDQFSVERPDGSNFTLKIRSTKLEDSAMYFCASSEGVGAESSGNTIYFGEGSWLTVV.

V and J are TRBV24-1 and TRBJ2-1, with unresolved D. The CDR3 extends over 15 amino acids. Trimming stripped 5 bases from V and 4 bases from J, with 14 bases between. Germline V gives CDR1 KGHDR, CDR2 SFDVKD. Here the CDR3 DNA reads TGTGCCACCAGTGCAGCGACCCCTAGTTACAATGAGCAGTTCTTC. Protein product: CATSAATPSYNEQFF.

This clonotype was detected ten times or more. V is TRBV4-3 and J is TRBJ2-7; 9 bases match TRBD2. The V segment lost 0 bases and the J segment 3 bases; nucleotides outside the gene matches: 6. The CDR3 is 16 residues long. Germline V gene data show CDR1 as LGHNA and CDR2 as YSLEER. The DNA for the CDR3 is TGCGCCAGCAGCCAAGATTCTAGCGGGACCTACTACGAGCAGTACTTC. Its translation is CASSQDSSGTYYEQYF.

This chain's CDR3 is CASSSWTSGDDLAKNIQYF. The CDR3 region has the DNA TGTGCCAGCAGTTCCTGGACTAGCGGGGACGACTTAGCCAAAAACATTCAGTACTTC. The rearrangement uses TRBV12-3 or TRBV12-4 and TRBJ2-4; 12 nucleotides agree with TRBD2. V gave up 4 bases and J gave up 0 bases; unmatched junction bases: 10. The CDR3 loop spans 19 amino acids.

This clonotype has ten or more counts. The chain is built from TRBV7-2 and TRBJ2-3; the match to TRBD1 covers 8 bases. CDR3 size: 19 residues. Unmatched junction bases numbered 16, after V lost 1 base and J lost 4 bases. Germline values: CDR1 SGHTA, CDR2 FQGNSA. Here the CDR3 DNA reads TGTGCCAGCAGCTTAGAACCGGGACAGGCTTCAATCGGAGCAGATACGCAGTATTTT. Protein: CASSLEPGQASIGADTQYF.

This clonotype was observed a few times. The chain links TRBV12-3 or TRBV12-4 to TRBJ1-1; maybe TRBD1 (5 bases). V was pared by 6 bases and J by 10 bases, with 18 bases between. This CDR3 comprises 13 residues. CDR3 in amino acids: CASSSGTEGRAFF. The DNA for the CDR3 is TGTGCCAGCAGCTCAGGGACGGAGGGGAGAGCTTTCTTT.

As concerns this clonotype: A read error may account for a junction end that differs from germline. The V call is TRBV7-2, the J call TRBJ1-5, with D possibly matching TRBD1 (6 bases). The CDR3 totals 13 residues. The germline gives CDR1 SGHTA, CDR2 FQGNSA. As DNA, the CDR3 is TGTGCCGGCAGCCCACAGGGTTCTCAGCCCCAGCATTTT. It specifies CAGSPQGSQPQHF. The full variable domain, rest sourced from reference TRBV7-2 and TRBJ1-5, is GAGVSQSPSNKVTEKGKDVELRCDPISGHTALYWYRQSLGQGLEFLIYFQGNSAPDKSGLPSDRFSAERTGGSVSTLTIQRTQQEDSAVYLCAGSPQGSQPQHFGDGTRLSIL.

This clonotype was found many times. The rearrangement uses TRBV7-2 and TRBJ2-7, with D tentatively TRBD2 (5 bases). The germline CDR1 and CDR2 sequences are SGHTA and FQGNSA. Trimming cost V 4 bases and J 1 base, with 17 bases left between them. This CDR3 contains 16 residues. CDR3 amino acids: CASSSTESWRSYEQYF. CDR3 coding DNA: TGTGCCAGCAGCTCGACGGAGAGTTGGAGGTCCTACGAGCAGTACTTC.